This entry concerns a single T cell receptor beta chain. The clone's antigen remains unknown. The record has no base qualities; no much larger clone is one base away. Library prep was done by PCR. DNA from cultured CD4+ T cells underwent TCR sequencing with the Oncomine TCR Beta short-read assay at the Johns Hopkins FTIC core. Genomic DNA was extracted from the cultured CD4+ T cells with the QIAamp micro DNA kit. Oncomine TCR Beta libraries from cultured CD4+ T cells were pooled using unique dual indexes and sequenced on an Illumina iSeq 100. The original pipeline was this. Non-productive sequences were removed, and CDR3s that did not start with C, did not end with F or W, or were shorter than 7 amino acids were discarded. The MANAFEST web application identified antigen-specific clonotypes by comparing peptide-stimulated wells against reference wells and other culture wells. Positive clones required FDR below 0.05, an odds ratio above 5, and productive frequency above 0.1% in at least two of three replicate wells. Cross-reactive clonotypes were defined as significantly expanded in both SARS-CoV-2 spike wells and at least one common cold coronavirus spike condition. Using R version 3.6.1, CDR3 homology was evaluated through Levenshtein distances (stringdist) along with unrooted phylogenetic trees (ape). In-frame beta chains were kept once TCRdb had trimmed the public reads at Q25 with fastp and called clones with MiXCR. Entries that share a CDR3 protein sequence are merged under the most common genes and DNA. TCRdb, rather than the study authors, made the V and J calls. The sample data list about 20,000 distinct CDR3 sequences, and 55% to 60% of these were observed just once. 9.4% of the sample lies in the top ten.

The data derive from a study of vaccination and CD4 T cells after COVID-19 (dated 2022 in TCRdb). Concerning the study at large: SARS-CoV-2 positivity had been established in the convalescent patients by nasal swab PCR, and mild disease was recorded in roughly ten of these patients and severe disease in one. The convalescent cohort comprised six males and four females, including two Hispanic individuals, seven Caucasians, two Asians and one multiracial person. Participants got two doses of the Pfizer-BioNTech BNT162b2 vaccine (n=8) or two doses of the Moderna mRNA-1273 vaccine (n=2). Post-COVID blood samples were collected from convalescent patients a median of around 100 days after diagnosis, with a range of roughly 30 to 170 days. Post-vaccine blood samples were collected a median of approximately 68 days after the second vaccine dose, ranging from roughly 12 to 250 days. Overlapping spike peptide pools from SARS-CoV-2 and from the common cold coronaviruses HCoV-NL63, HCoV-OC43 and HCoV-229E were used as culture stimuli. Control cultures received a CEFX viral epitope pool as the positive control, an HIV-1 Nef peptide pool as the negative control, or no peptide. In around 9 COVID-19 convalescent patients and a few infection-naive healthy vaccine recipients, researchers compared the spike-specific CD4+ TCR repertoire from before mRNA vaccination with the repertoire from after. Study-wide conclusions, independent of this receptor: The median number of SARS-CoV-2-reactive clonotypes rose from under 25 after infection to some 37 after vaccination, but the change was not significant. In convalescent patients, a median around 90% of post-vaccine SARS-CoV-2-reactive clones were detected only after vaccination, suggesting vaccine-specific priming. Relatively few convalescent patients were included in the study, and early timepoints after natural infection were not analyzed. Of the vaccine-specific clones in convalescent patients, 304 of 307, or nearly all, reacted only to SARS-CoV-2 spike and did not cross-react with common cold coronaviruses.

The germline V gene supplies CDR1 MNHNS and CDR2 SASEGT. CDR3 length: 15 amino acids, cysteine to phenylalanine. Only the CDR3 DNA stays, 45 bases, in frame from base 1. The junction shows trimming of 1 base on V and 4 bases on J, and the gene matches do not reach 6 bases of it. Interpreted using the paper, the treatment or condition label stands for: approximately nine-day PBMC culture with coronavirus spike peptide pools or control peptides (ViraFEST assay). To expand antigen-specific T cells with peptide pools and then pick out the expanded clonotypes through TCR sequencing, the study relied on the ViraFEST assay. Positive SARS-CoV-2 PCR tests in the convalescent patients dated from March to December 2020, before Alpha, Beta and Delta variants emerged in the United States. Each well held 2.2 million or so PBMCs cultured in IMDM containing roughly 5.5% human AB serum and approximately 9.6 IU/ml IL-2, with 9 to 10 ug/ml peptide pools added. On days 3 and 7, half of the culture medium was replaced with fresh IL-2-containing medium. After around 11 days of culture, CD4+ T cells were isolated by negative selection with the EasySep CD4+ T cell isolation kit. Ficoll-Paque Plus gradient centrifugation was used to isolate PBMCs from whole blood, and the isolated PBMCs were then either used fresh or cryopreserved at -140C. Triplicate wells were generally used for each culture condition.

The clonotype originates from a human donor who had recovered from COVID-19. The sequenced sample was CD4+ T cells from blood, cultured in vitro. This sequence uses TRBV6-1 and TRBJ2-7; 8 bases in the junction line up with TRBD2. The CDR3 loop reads CASSEVGLGAYEQYF. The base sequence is TGTGCCAGCAGTGAAGTGGGACTAGGGGCTTACGAGCAGTACTTC.